This note documents a single T cell receptor (beta chain) sequence. Its target is unknown. Germline loops: CDR1 SGHRS, CDR2 YFSETQ. The length of the CDR3 is 13 residues. Between the trimmed V and J ends, which lost 4 bases and 2 bases, there was a span of 10 bases. Assay: immunoSEQ multiplex PCR; the TCRdb copy retains only in-frame clones and omits some. The sample contains approximately 200,000 clones, roughly 94% of which appear only once. The data belong to a study of T cell responses to AZD1222 COVID-19 vaccine. Study results and caveats: Scientists sampled the repertoires only once the peak T cell response had passed.

This specimen consisted of peripheral blood, obtained 28 days after the second dose of the MenACWY control vaccine. This TCR was sampled from an adult who received the MenACWY meningococcal vaccine as a control. This sequence joins TRBV5-1 and TRBJ2-7; D uncertain. CDR3 coding DNA: TGCGCCAGCAGCCCGCGACCTCCCTACGAGCAGTACTTC. As protein: CASSPRPPYEQYF.